A single T cell receptor (beta chain) is shown here with its context. The antigen is not known. Extracted total RNA amounted to at least 5.5 micrograms for each sample. The data belong to a study of blood T cells in healthy people across ages. Alongside a J-beta primer mix, a sample-barcoded 5' primer served in a second PCR lasting roughly 7 to 11 cycles. Every sample gave at least 2.5 million paired-end reads containing CDR3. TCRdb fed the 5' RACE reads into MiXCR, producing one record per CDR3 protein. The profile shows about a million distinct CDR3 sequences, roughly 50% of them singletons. Overall study findings and caveats: The fall in TCR beta diversity per million T cells was roughly linear with age.

Germline V gene data show CDR1 as MNHEY and CDR2 as SVGAGI. This CDR3 has 15 amino acids. Trimming left V 5 bases short and J 4 bases short, with 17 bases between. Sequencing input: blood. The genes are TRBV6-5 and TRBJ2-5; D may correspond to TRBD1 or TRBD2 (6 bases each). This receptor was taken from a man between 25 and 39 years old in good health. The CDR3 DNA reads as TGTGCCAGCAGTAGTTTGGGGGGCTCCTCAGAGACCCAGTACTTC. Translation: CASSSLGGSSETQYF.